A selection of T cell receptor beta chains follows, all from one sample in a study of CD8+CD57+ T cells in acquired aplastic anemia. TCRdb re-called the reads with MiXCR, one entry per CDR3 protein. The sample has about 210,000 distinct CDR3 sequences; over 60% are singletons. Input material: sorted CD4+, CD8+, or CD8+CD57+ T cells (not recorded which) from PBMCs. The receptors were sampled from a human donor in good health. The CDR3 runs from the conserved cysteine through the conserved F or W. A D gene is named only where the DNA matches it firmly. Some rows have no size entry. The others give once, few or many, or a class for an expanded clone.

TRBV24-1,TRBJ2-3,-,-,CATSDTRAADTQYF,TGTGCCACCAGTGACACCAGGGCGGCGGATACGCAGTATTTT
TRBV5-6,TRBJ2-7,-,-,CASSSPVSGDEQYF,TGTGCCAGCAGCTCACCTGTCTCAGGGGACGAGCAGTACTTC
TRBV19,TRBJ2-2,-,TRBD2,CASSMGGLDTGELFF,TGTGCCAGTAGTATGGGAGGACTAGACACCGGGGAGCTGTTTTTT
TRBV29-1,TRBJ1-2,-,TRBD1,CSVVGTGGERFYGYTF,TGCAGCGTTGTAGGGACAGGGGGCGAACGTTTCTATGGCTACACCTTC
TRBV29-1,TRBJ1-1,-,-,CSVMGGLPEAFF,TGCAGCGTAATGGGGGGTTTACCTGAAGCTTTCTTT
TRBV7-2,TRBJ1-1,few,-,CASSLELNTEAFF,TGTGCCAGCAGCTTGGAGTTAAACACTGAAGCTTTCTTT
TRBV25-1,TRBJ2-3,-,-,CASSEGGTDTDTQYF,TGTGCCAGCAGTGAAGGGGGGACAGACACAGATACGCAGTATTTT
TRBV6-6,TRBJ1-5,-,-,CASSYGDSNQPQHF,TGTGCCAGCAGTTACGGAGATAGCAATCAGCCCCAGCATTTT
TRBV7-2,TRBJ1-6,-,TRBD1,CASSLTGAVSSPLHF,TGTGCCAGCAGCTTAACAGGGGCGGTTAGTTCACCCCTCCACTTT
TRBV7-9,TRBJ2-1,-,-,CASGLGGQGFGNEQFF,TGTGCCAGCGGCTTAGGGGGTCAGGGTTTCGGCAATGAGCAGTTCTTC
TRBV9,TRBJ1-2,-,-,CASSPDHASYGYTF,TGTGCCAGCAGCCCGGACCATGCAAGCTATGGCTACACCTTC
TRBV6-1,TRBJ1-6,many,-,CASSPNGGRNSPLHF,TGTGCCAGCAGTCCGAACGGGGGGCGTAATTCACCCCTCCACTTT
TRBV19,TRBJ2-6,-,-,CASTQPGANVLTF,TGTGCCAGTACCCAGCCTGGGGCCAACGTCCTGACTTTC
TRBV9,TRBJ1-1,-,-,CASSLEDANTEAFF,TGTGCCAGCAGCTTAGAGGACGCGAACACTGAAGCTTTCTTT
TRBV20-1,TRBJ1-2,-,-,CSAPQGGPQHSYGYTF,TGCAGTGCTCCCCAGGGAGGGCCACAACATTCTTATGGCTACACCTTC
TRBV27,TRBJ2-7,many,-,CASRGTPSSYEQYF,TGTGCCAGCAGAGGGACGCCAAGCTCCTACGAGCAGTACTTC
TRBV7-6,TRBJ2-5,-,-,CASSRSSVPETQYF,TGTGCCAGCAGCCGATCGTCGGTCCCAGAGACCCAGTACTTC
TRBV4-1,TRBJ1-1,-,TRBD1,CASSQALPQGEKTEAFF,TGCGCCAGCAGCCAGGCCCTTCCCCAGGGGGAGAAGACTGAAGCTTTCTTT
TRBV24-1,TRBJ2-1,-,TRBD2,CATSDQTSGRHNEQFF,TGTGCCACCAGTGACCAGACTAGCGGGAGGCACAATGAGCAGTTCTTC
TRBV20-1,TRBJ2-7,-,-,CSGGRGPHEQYF,TGCAGTGGCGGGCGAGGGCCCCACGAGCAGTACTTC
TRBV5-1,TRBJ2-1,-,TRBD1,CASSTGQGGNEQFF,TGCGCCAGCAGCACGGGACAGGGGGGAAATGAGCAGTTCTTC
TRBV6-5,TRBJ2-1,few,TRBD1,CASSYAVAGGVHEQFF,TGTGCCAGCAGTTACGCGGTCGCAGGGGGAGTCCATGAGCAGTTCTTC
TRBV20-1,TRBJ2-7,once,TRBD2,CSARDRGAGEVYEQYF,TGCAGTGCTAGAGATCGAGGTGCGGGAGAGGTCTACGAGCAGTACTTC
TRBV7-2,TRBJ2-3,-,TRBD1,CASSYDRGTDTQYF,TGTGCCAGCAGCTACGACAGGGGCACAGATACGCAGTATTTT
TRBV12-3/TRBV12-4,TRBJ2-5,many,-,CASSQDRSNKYGTQYF,TGTGCCAGCAGTCAAGACAGGAGCAACAAATACGGGACCCAGTACTTC
TRBV29-1,TRBJ1-5,many,-,CSVELAGYSNQPQHF,TGCAGCGTTGAGTTGGCAGGGTATAGCAATCAGCCCCAGCATTTT
TRBV20-1,TRBJ2-1,-,-,CSAGNLRAIKNEQFF,TGCAGTGCTGGCAACCTCCGGGCCATCAAGAATGAGCAGTTCTTC
TRBV2,TRBJ2-7,-,-,CASTGLLTYEQYF,TGTGCCAGCACGGGACTCTTAACCTACGAGCAGTACTTC
TRBV20-1,TRBJ1-1,-,TRBD1,CSAHDLVTGVTEAFF,TGCAGTGCTCATGACCTTGTGACAGGGGTGACTGAAGCTTTCTTT
TRBV7-6,TRBJ2-5,few,-,CASGLGRGMGETQYF,TGTGCCAGCGGCTTAGGCAGGGGCATGGGGGAGACCCAGTACTTC
TRBV4-3,TRBJ2-1,few,TRBD2,CASSQDTLSGGAHEQFF,TGCGCCAGCAGCCAAGATACCCTTAGCGGGGGGGCCCATGAGCAGTTCTTC
TRBV24-1,TRBJ2-5,-,TRBD2,CATSDLRGRARETQYF,TGTGCCACCAGTGATTTACGTGGGAGGGCACGAGAGACCCAGTACTTC
TRBV2,TRBJ2-4,-,-,CASSIPGSGRYF,TGTGCCAGCAGCATCCCCGGTAGCGGAAGATACTTC
TRBV7-3,TRBJ2-2,many,TRBD1,CASSPQQGALAGELFF,TGTGCCAGCAGCCCGCAACAGGGGGCGCTTGCCGGGGAGCTGTTTTTT
TRBV20-1,TRBJ2-1,-,-,CSARGPRGREQFF,TGCAGTGCTAGAGGCCCGAGGGGGAGGGAGCAGTTCTTC
TRBV5-1,TRBJ1-1,-,-,CASSFGAGRYTEAFF,-
TRBV20-1,TRBJ2-7,-,-,CSASPNRVSYEQYF,TGCAGTGCTAGCCCCAACCGGGTCTCCTACGAGCAGTACTTC
TRBV10-3,TRBJ2-1,-,TRBD2,CAIRAGLQYNEQFF,TGTGCCATCAGGGCGGGACTACAATACAATGAGCAGTTCTTC
TRBV4-2,TRBJ1-1,many,-,CASSQDSGRESEAFF,TGTGCCAGCAGCCAAGATTCTGGTAGGGAGTCTGAAGCTTTCTTT
TRBV2,TRBJ2-3,few,-,CASKAGAPPDTQYF,TGTGCCAGCAAGGCGGGGGCTCCGCCAGATACGCAGTATTTT
TRBV24-1,TRBJ2-2,-,TRBD1,CATSDPTGGGTGELFF,TGTGCCACCAGTGACCCGACAGGGGGCGGGACCGGGGAGCTGTTTTTT
TRBV10-1,TRBJ2-1,once,-,CASSESPDYGQFF,TGCGCCAGCAGTGAGTCACCGGACTACGGGCAGTTCTTC
TRBV2,TRBJ2-3,few,-,CASSDSLDGSSTQYF,TGTGCCAGCAGTGATTCCTTAGACGGGAGCAGTACGCAGTATTTT
TRBV19,TRBJ2-7,-,TRBD1,CASKFGDSAYEQYF,TGTGCCAGTAAATTTGGGGACAGTGCCTACGAGCAGTACTTC
TRBV28,TRBJ2-1,few,-,CASSRDSSYNEQFF,TGTGCCAGCAGCCGGGACTCTTCCTACAATGAGCAGTTCTTC
TRBV2,TRBJ2-1,-,-,CASVTSSSSYNEQFF,TGTGCCAGTGTGACTAGTTCCAGCTCCTACAATGAGCAGTTCTTC